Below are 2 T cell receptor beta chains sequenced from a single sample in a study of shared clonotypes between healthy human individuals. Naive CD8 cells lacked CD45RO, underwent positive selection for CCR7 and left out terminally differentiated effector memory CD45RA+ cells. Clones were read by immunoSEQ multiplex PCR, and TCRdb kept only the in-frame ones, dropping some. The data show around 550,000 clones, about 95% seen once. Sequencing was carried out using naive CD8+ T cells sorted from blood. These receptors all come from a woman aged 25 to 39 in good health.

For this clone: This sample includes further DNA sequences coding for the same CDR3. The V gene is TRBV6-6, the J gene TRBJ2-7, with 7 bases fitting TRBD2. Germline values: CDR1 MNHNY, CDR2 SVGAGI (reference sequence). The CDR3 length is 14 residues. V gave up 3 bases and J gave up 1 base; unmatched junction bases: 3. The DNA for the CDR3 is TGTGCCAGCAGTTATGGGGGGGGTTCCTACGAGCAGTACTTC. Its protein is CASSYGGGSYEQYF.

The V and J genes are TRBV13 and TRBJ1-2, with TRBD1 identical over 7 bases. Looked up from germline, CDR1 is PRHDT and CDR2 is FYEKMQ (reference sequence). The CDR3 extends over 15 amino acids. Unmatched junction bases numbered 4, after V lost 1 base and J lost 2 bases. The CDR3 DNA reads TGTGCCAGCAGCTTAGTGGGACAGAGAAACTATGGCTACACCTTC. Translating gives CASSLVGQRNYGYTF.